Given below is one TCR beta chain in context. This specimen comes from a study of CDR3 diversity in severe acne. Germline V gene sequence: CDR1 SGHVS, CDR2 FNYEAQ. The length of the CDR3 is 14 residues. V lost 5 bases and J 0 bases, leaving 10 bases between the germline ends. TCRdb re-derived calls from the PCR reads in MiXCR, one entry per CDR3 protein. The table shows tens of thousands of distinct CDR3 sequences, with 51% occurring only once. The J gene is TRBJ1-2, the V gene TRBV7-6; D not resolved. The TCR was taken from a male donor in good health, without acne. Specimen: blood. CDR3 in amino acids: CASSPQPANYGYTF. The CDR3 nucleotides are TGTGCCAGCAGCCCACAGCCAGCTAACTATGGCTACACCTTC.